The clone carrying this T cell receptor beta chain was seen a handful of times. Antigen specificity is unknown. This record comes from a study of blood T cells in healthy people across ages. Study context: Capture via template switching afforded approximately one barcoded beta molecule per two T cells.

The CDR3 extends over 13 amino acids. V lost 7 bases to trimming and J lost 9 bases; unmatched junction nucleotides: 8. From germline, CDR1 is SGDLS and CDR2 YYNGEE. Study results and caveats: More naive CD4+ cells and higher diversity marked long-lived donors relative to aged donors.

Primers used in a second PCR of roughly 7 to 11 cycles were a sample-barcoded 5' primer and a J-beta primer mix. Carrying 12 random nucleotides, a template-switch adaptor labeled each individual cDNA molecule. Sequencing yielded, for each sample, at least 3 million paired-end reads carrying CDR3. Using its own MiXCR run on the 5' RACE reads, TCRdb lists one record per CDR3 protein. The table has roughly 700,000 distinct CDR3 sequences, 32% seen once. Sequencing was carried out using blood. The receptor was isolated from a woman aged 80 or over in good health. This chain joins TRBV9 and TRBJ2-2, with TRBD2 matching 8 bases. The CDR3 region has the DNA TGTGCCAGCTCGGGAGGGCGAGACAGGGAGCTGTTTTTT. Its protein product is CASSGGRDRELFF. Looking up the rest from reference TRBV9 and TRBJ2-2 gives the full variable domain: DSGVTQTPKHLITATGQRVTLRCSPRSGDLSVYWYQQSLDQGLQFLIQYYNGEERAKGNILERFSAQQFPDLHSELNLSSLELGDSALYFCASSGGRDRELFFGEGSRLTVL.